This T cell receptor beta chain originates from a study of long-term antiretroviral therapy in people with HIV. Study overall: Specimens dating back about a decade before the 2015 immediate-ART recommendation are the oldest included. General study points: Controls had broader CDR3 length ranges than HIV repertoires did. Investigators report no available data on ART adherence, viral resistance or therapy changes.

Worth noting for this clone: Its antigen remains unknown.

With survey level as its setting, the immunoSEQ assay was v3.0. Sequencing used immunoSEQ multiplex PCR; TCRdb keeps in-frame clones, though not all of them. The profile shows approximately 25,000 clones, roughly 78% of them singletons. The J segment lost 15 bases and the V segment lost 2 bases, leaving 5 bases of the junction unmatched. This CDR3 is built from 12 residues. Germline V gives CDR1 MGHRA, CDR2 YSYEKL. The specimen comprised unsorted PBMCs, sampled 1.2 years after starting antiretroviral therapy. This clonotype was obtained from a woman in her thirties or forties with HIV. This chain joins TRBV4-1 and TRBJ2-1; the match to TRBD2 covers 9 bases. Here the CDR3 reads CASSQPPGLAFF. In DNA, the CDR3 is TGCGCCAGCAGCCAACCTCCGGGACTAGCGTTCTTC.